This T cell receptor (beta chain) was sequenced for a study of neurological immune-mediated disorders (dated by TCRdb to between 2018 and 2020). The study in broad terms: Of the roughly 34 multiple sclerosis patients, some 30 had relapsing-remitting MS and 3 had secondary progressive MS. Peripheral blood TCR-beta repertoires from patients with HTLV-I-associated myelopathy (HAM/TSP), patients with multiple sclerosis, and healthy controls were compared in the study using UMI-based sequencing. Alongside PBMC samples, the set of fewer than 110 TCR-beta libraries contained longitudinal samples, technical triplicates, and paired CD4+ and CD8+ T-cell subsets that had been sorted. The cohort included 60 to 70 subjects: about 14 with HAM/TSP, about 34 with multiple sclerosis, and 20 healthy controls. The paper's findings and limits, for the study overall: No association of the MS cluster with clinical or MRI features was observed, and the need for larger cohorts was stated by the authors. No identical CDR3 amino acid sequences were found to be shared among expanded clones across subjects, suggesting that TCR-beta repertoires were private in all groups. In phylogenetic analysis, the repertoires of 18 of 34 MS patients grouped into a cluster of related CDR3 sequences, which suggests a possible signature at the repertoire level. The highest TCR clonal expansion was observed in HAM/TSP patients, whereas the lowest was observed in MS patients, even when compared with healthy controls.

The CDR3 spans 15 residues, from the cysteine through the phenylalanine. Left in the record is the CDR3 DNA by itself, 45 bases read in frame from the first base. V and J are truncated by 8 bases and 9 bases respectively, leaving an intervening sequence of 22 bases. The germline V gene specifies SNHLY as CDR1 and FYNNEI as CDR2. This clonotype was seen at least ten times. Its binding antigen is unknown. Base qualities are not recorded, but no much larger clone differs from it by a single base. To synthesize cDNA, template-switch 5'RACE was performed with a primer carrying a 10-nucleotide random unique molecular identifier so that each TCR transcript was tagged. Over 180 million TCR-beta sequences, covering 15-18 subjects, were produced in each sequencing run. The RNeasy kit was used for extraction of total RNA. TCR-beta VDJ regions were amplified with primers for the TCR constant region and the 5'RACE anchor, using the KAPA Real-time Library Amplification kit. Sample indexes and Illumina adaptors were added in a first PCR, and a second PCR then increased library yield. After purification with Ampure beads, the TCR product of roughly 650 bp was size-selected on a 2% E-gel SizeSelection system. Before pooling, library quality was assessed on a Bioanalyzer, concentration was determined with Qubit, and library quantification was performed with the Kapa Library Quantification kit. An Illumina HiSeq 2500 was used to sequence the libraries paired-end at 2 x 150 bp. To increase sequence diversity, roughly 25-31% phiX was spiked into each library pool. In the authors' own workflow: The UMI-based MiGEC pipeline processed quality-filtered reads and removed over 75% of raw TCR sequences during error correction. VDJ genes were aligned to IMGT germline references, and each clonotype was defined by a unique CDR3 amino acid sequence together with V-J genes. Clonal expansion, Shannon diversity and CDR3 relatedness (CalcPairwiseDistances, ClusterSamples) were evaluated with VDJtools, and phylogenetic trees were built with CLCbio workbench. A clone was classed as expanded if it had 8 or more unique UMIs, a cutoff based on coefficient-of-variation modelling across technical triplicates. TCRdb trimmed public reads at Q25 via fastp, called clones via MiXCR and kept in-frame beta chains. CDR3 protein sequences are deduplicated, and each keeps its most common genes and DNA. TCRdb's processing, not the authors' own work, is the source of the V and J calls. Recorded for this sample are about 55,000 distinct CDR3 sequences; under 4.5% of them occurred a single time. The top ten clonotypes cover roughly 1.9% of the sample.

Sorted-subset TCR libraries were prepared from fewer than 1.3 million sorted CD4+ or CD8+ T cells. Multiple sclerosis patients were enrolled in a US clinical protocol under which disease progression was evaluated by magnetic resonance imaging. Peripheral blood was subjected to Ficoll-Hypaque density gradient centrifugation to isolate PBMCs, which were then cryopreserved in liquid nitrogen. Paired sorted CD4+ and CD8+ subsets came from healthy controls, HAM/TSP patients and MS patients. The material sequenced was CD4+ T cells from blood. The chain is assembled from TRBV2 and TRBJ1-4; matching of 5 bases hints at TRBD1 as the D gene. The TCR originated in a woman aged 40 to 55 with multiple sclerosis. DNA sequence: TGTGCCAGCCTGTCTGAGGGCAGGGTTTGGAAAAAACTGTTTTTT. It translates to CASLSEGRVWKKLFF.